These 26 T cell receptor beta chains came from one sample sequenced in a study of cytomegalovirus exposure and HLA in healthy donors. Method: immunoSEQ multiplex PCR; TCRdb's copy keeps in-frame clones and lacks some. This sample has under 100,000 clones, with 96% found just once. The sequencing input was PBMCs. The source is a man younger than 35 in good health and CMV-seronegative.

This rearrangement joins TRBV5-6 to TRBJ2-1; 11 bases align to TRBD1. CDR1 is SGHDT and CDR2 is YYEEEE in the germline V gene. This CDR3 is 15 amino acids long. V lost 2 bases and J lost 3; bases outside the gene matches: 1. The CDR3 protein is CASSFGTGGYNEQFF. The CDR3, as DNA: TGTGCCAGCAGCTTCGGGACAGGGGGCTACAATGAGCAGTTCTTC. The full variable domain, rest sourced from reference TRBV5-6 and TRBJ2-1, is DAGVTQSPTHLIKTRGQQVTLRCSPKSGHDTVSWYQQALGQGPQFIFQYYEEEERQRGNFPDRFSGHQFPNYSSELNVNALLLGDSALYLCASSFGTGGYNEQFFGPGTRLTVL.

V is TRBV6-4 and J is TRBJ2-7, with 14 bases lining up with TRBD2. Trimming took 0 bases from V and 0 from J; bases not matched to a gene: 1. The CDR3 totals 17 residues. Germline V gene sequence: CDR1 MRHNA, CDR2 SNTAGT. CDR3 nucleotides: TGTGCCAGCAGTGACTCCGGACTAGCGGGAGGCTCCTACGAGCAGTACGTC. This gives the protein CASSDSGLAGGSYEQYV.

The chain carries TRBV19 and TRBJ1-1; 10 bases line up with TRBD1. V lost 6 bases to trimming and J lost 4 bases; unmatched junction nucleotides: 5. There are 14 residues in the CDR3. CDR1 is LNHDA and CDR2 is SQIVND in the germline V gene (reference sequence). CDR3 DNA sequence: TGTGCCAGTAGGGGGGACAGGGGAGGCACTGAAGCTTTCTTT. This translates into CASRGDRGGTEAFF.

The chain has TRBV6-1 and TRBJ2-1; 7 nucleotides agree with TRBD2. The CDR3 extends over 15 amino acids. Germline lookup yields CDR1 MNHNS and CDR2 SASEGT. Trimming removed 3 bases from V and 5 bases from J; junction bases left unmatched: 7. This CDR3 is CASSERLAEHNEQFF. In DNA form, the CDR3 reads TGTGCCAGCAGTGAGCGGCTAGCGGAGCACAATGAGCAGTTCTTC.

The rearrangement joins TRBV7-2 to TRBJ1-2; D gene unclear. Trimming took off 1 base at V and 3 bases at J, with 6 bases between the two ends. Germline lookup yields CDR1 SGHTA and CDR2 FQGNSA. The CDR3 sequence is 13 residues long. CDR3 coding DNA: TGTGCCAGCAGCTTAGGTCGTGACTATGGCTACACCTTC. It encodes CASSLGRDYGYTF.

In DNA, the CDR3 is TGCGCCAGCAGCTCCGCGGACAGGGCTCCTGGAAACACCATATATTTT. As protein: CASSSADRAPGNTIYF. The chain employs TRBV5-1 and TRBJ1-3; TRBD1 matches 8 bases. The CDR3 has 16 residues. Trimming took 3 bases from V and 2 from J; bases not matched to a gene: 7. Germline V CDR1 and CDR2: SGHRS, YFSETQ.

The CDR3 DNA is TGTGCCAGCAGTGAATGGGCTAGCGGGACGGGTTTGAATACGCAGTATTTT. Translating gives CASSEWASGTGLNTQYF. This sequence joins TRBV2 and TRBJ2-3, with 9 nucleotides matching TRBD2. The CDR3 has 17 residues. The ends lost 2 bases at V and 7 bases at J; junction bases unmatched: 13. CDR1 and CDR2 (germline): SNHLY, FYNNEI.

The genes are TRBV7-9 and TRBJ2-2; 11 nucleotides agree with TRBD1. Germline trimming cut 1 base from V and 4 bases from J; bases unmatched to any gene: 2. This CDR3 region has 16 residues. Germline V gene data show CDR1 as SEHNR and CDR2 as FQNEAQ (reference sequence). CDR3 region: CASSLGGTGGTGELFF. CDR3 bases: TGTGCCAGCAGCTTAGGCGGGACAGGGGGCACCGGGGAGCTGTTTTTT.

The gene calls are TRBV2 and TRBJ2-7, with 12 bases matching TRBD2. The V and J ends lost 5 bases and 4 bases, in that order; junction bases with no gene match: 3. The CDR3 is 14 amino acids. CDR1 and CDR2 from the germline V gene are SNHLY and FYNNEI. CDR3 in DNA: TGTGCCAGCAGTAGACTAGCGGGAGTTTACGAGCAGTACTTC. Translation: CASSRLAGVYEQYF.

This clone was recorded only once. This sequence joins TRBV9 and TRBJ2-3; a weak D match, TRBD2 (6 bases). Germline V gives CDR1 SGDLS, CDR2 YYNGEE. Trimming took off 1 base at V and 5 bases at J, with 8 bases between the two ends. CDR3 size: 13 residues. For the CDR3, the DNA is TGTGCCAGCAGCGTATCGACTAGAGATACGCAGTATTTT. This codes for CASSVSTRDTQYF. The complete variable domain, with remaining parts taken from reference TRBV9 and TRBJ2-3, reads DSGVTQTPKHLITATGQRVTLRCSPRSGDLSVYWYQQSLDQGLQFLIQYYNGEERAKGNILERFSAQQFPDLHSELNLSSLELGDSALYFCASSVSTRDTQYFGPGTRLTVL.

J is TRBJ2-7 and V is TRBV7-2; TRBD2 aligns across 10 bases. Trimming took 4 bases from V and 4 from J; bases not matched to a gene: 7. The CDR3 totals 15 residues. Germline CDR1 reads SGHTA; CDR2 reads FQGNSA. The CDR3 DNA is TGTGCCAGCAGCTCTCTAGCGGGAGTCCCATACGAGCAGTACTTC. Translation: CASSSLAGVPYEQYF.

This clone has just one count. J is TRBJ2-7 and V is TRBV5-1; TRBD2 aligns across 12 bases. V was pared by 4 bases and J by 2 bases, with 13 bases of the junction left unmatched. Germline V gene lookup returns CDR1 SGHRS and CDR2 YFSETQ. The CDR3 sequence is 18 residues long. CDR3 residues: CASSRERLAGARTYEQYF. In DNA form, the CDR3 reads TGCGCCAGCAGCCGAGAAAGACTAGCGGGAGCAAGGACCTACGAGCAGTACTTC.

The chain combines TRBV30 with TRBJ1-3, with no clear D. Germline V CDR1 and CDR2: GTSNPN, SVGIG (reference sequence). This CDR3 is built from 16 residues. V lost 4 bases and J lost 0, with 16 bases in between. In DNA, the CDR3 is TGTGCCTGGACCCTCGGGGTTATCTCCTCTGGAAACACCATATATTTT. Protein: CAWTLGVISSGNTIYF.

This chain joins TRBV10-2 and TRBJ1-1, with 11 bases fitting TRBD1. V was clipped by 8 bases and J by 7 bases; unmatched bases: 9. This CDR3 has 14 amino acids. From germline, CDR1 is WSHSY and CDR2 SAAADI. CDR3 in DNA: TGCGCCAGCGGCGTAGGACAGGGGGCTAGTGAAGCTTTCTTT. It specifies CASGVGQGASEAFF.

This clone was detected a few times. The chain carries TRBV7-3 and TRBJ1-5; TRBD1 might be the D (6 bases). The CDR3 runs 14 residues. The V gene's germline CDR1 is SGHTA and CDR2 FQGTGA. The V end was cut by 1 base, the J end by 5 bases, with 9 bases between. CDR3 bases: TGTGCCAGCAGCTTAAATCCAGGGGATCAGCCCCAGCATTTT. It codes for CASSLNPGDQPQHF. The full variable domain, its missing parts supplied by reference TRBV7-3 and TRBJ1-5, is GAGVSQTPSNKVTEKGKYVELRCDPISGHTALYWYRQSLGQGPEFLIYFQGTGAADDSGLPNDRFFAVRPEGSVSTLKIQRTERGDSAVYLCASSLNPGDQPQHFGDGTRLSIL.

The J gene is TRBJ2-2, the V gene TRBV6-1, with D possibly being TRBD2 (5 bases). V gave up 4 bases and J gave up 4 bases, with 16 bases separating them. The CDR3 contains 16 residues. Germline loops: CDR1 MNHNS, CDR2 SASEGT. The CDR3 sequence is CASSGFSTRGTGELFF. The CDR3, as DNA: TGTGCCAGCAGTGGTTTCTCGACCCGGGGCACCGGGGAGCTGTTTTTT.

The CDR3 loop reads CARSLVQVPSGNTIYF. CDR3 DNA sequence: TGTGCCAGAAGCTTGGTTCAGGTTCCCTCTGGAAACACCATATATTTT. V is TRBV5-3 and J is TRBJ1-3; D uncertain. TRBV5-3 is given ORF status, its function remaining uncertain. Trimming removed 0 bases at V and 0 bases at J, with 10 bases between. This CDR3 spans 16 amino acids.

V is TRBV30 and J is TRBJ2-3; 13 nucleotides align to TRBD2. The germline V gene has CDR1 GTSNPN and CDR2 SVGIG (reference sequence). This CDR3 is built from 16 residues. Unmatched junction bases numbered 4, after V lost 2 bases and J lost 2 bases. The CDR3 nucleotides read TGTGCCTGGAGTCGGGGACTAGCGGGGCTCACAGATACGCAGTATTTT. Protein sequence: CAWSRGLAGLTDTQYF.

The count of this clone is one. CDR3 protein: CASSGRGSGAYNEQFF. CDR3 DNA: TGTGCCAGCAGTGGGCGGGGTAGCGGAGCTTACAATGAGCAGTTCTTC. The chain recombines TRBV25-1 with TRBJ2-1, with D possibly TRBD2 on 6 matching bases. Germline V CDR1 and CDR2: MGHDK, SYGVNS. V was pared by 4 bases and J by 4 bases, with 17 bases between. The length of the CDR3 is 16 residues. Using reference TRBV25-1 and TRBJ2-1 for the parts outside the CDR3, the full variable domain is EADIYQTPRYLVIGTGKKITLECSQTMGHDKMYWYQQDPGMELHLIHYSYGVNSTEKGDLSSESTVSRIRTEHFPLTLESARPSHTSQYLCASSGRGSGAYNEQFFGPGTRLTVL.

CDR3 sequence reads: CASSLDYGSLGEAFF. The CDR3 region has the DNA TGTGCCAGCAGTTTAGACTACGGGAGCTTAGGTGAAGCTTTCTTT. V and J are TRBV27 and TRBJ1-1; no definite D call. V was clipped by 2 bases and J by 7 bases, with 17 bases between them. The CDR3 contains 15 residues. Germline-derived CDR1 and CDR2 are MNHEY and SMNVEV (reference sequence).

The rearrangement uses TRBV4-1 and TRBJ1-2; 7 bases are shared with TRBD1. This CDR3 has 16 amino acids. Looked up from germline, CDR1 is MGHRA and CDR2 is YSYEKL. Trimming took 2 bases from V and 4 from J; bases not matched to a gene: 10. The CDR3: CASSQPRRGAGYGYTF. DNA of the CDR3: TGCGCCAGCAGCCAACCACGCAGGGGGGCTGGCTATGGCTACACCTTC.

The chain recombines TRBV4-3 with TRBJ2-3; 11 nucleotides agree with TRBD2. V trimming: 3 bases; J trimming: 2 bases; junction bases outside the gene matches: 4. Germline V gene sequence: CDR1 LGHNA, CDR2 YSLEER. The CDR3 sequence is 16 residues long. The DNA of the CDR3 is TGCGCCAGCAGCCAGGGGACTAGCGGACCCACAGATACGCAGTATTTT. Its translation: CASSQGTSGPTDTQYF.

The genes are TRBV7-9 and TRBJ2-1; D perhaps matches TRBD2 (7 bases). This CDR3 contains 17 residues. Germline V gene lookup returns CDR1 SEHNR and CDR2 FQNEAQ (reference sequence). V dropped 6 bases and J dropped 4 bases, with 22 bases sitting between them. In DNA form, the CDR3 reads TGTGCCAGCAGGCCGACTCGGGGGGCCTCCTTATACAATGAGCAGTTCTTC. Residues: CASRPTRGASLYNEQFF. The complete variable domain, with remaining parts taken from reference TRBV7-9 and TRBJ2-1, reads DTGVSQNPRHKITKRGQNVTFRCDPISEHNRLYWYRQTLGQGPEFLTYFQNEAQLEKSRLLSDRFSAERPKGSFSTLEIQRTEQGDSAMYLCASRPTRGASLYNEQFFGPGTRLTVL.

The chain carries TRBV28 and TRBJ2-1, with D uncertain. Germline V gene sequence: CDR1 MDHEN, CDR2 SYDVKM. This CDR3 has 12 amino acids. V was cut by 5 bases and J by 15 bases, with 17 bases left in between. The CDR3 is CASSPPAGSWFF. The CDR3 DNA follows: TGTGCCAGCAGTCCCCCGGCAGGATCTTGGTTCTTC.

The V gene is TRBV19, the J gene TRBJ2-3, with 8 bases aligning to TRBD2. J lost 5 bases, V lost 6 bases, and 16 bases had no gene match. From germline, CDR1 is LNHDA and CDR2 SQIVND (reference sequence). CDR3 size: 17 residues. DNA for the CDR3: TGTGCCAGTAGGCGAACAGCGGGCCCCAGCGGGGGAGATACGCAGTATTTT. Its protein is CASRRTAGPSGGDTQYF.

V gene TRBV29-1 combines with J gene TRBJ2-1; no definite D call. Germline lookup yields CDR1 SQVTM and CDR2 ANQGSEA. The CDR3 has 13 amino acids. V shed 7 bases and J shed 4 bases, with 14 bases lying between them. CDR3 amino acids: CSERLEPYNEQFF. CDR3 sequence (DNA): TGCAGCGAAAGACTGGAGCCGTACAATGAGCAGTTCTTC.